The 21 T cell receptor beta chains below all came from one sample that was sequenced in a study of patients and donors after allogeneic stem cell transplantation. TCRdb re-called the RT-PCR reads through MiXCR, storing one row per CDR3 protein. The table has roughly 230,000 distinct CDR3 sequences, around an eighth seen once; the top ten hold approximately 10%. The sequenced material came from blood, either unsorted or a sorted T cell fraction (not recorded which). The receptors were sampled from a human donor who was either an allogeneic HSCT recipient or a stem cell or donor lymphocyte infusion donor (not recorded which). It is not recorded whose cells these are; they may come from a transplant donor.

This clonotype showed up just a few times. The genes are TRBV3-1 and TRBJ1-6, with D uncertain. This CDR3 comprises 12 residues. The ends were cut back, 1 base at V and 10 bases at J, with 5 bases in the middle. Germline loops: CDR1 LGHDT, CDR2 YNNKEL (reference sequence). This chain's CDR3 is CASSQVPSPLHF. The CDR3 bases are TGTGCCAGCAGCCAAGTCCCATCACCCCTCCACTTT.

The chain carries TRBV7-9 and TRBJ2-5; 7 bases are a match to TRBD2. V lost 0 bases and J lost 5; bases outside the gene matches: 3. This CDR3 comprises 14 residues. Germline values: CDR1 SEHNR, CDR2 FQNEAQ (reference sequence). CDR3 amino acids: CASSLAGGFETQYF. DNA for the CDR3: TGTGCCAGCAGCTTAGCGGGAGGGTTCGAGACCCAGTACTTC.

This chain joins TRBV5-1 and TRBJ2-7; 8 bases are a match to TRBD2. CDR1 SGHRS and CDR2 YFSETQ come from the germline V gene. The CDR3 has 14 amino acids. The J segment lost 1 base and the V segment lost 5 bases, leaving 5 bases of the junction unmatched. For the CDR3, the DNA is TGCGCCAGCAGACCGGGAGGGGGTTCCTACGAGCAGTACTTC. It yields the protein CASRPGGGSYEQYF.

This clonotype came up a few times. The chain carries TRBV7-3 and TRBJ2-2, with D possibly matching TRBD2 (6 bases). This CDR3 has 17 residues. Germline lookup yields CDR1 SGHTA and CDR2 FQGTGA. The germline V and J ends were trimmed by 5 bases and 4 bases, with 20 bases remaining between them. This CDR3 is CASSPKRDWQGTGELFF. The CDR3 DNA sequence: TGTGCCAGCAGCCCAAAACGGGACTGGCAGGGCACCGGGGAGCTGTTTTTT.

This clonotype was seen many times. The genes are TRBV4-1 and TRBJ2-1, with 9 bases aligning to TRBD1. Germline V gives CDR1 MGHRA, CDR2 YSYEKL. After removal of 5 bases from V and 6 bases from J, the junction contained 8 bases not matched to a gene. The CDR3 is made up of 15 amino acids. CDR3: CASSRRQGDFNEQFF. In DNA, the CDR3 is TGCGCCAGCAGCAGGCGACAGGGGGATTTCAATGAGCAGTTCTTC.

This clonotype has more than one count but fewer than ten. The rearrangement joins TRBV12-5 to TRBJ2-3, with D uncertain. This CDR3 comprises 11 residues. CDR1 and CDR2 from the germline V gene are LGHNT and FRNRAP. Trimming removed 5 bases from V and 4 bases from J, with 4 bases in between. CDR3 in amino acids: CASGVSDTQYF. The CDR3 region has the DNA TGTGCTAGTGGTGTGTCAGATACGCAGTATTTT.

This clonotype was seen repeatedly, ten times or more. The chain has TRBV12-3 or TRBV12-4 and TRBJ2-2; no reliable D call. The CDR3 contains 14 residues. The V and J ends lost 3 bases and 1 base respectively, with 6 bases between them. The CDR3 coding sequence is TGTGCCAGCAGTTTGGGCAGGAACACCGGGGAGCTGTTTTTT. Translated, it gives CASSLGRNTGELFF.

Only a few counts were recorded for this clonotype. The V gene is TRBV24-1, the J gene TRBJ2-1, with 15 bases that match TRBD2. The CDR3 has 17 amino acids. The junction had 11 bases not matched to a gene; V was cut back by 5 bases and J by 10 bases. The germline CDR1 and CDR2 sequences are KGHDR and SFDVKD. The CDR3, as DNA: TGTGCCACCAGTGCCGGACCGGGACTAGCGGGAGGACGAGAGCAGTTCTTC. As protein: CATSAGPGLAGGREQFF.

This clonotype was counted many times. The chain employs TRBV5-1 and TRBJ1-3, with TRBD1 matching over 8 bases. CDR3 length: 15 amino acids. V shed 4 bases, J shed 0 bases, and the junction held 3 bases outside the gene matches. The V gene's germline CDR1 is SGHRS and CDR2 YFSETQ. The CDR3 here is CASSPGQVSGNTIYF. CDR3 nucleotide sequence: TGCGCCAGCAGCCCGGGACAGGTCTCTGGAAACACCATATATTTT.

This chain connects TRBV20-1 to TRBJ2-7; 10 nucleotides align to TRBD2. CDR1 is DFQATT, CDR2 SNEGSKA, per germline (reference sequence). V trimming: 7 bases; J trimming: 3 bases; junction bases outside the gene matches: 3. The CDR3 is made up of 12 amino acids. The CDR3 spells CSVVAGGYEQYF. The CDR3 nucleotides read TGCAGTGTTGTAGCGGGAGGCTACGAGCAGTACTTC.

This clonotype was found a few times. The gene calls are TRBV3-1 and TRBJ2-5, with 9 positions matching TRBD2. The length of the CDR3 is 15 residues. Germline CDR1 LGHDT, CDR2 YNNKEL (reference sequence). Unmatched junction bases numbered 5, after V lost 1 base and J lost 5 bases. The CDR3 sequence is CASSQGPSGVETQYF. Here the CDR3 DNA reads TGTGCCAGCAGCCAAGGCCCTAGCGGGGTTGAGACCCAGTACTTC.

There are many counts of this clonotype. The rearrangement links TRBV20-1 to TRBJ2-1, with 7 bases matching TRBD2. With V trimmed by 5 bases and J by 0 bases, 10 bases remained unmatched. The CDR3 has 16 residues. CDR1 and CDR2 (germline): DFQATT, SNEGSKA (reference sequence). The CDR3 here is CSALDLGGSSYNEQFF. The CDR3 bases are TGCAGTGCTCTCGACTTGGGGGGGAGCTCCTACAATGAGCAGTTCTTC.

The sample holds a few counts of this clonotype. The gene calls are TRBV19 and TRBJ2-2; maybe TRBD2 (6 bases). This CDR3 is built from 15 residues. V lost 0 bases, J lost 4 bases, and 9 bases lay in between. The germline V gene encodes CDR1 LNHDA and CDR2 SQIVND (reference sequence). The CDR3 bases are TGTGCCAGTAGTATAGACGGGACTGGCACCGGGGAGCTGTTTTTT. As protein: CASSIDGTGTGELFF. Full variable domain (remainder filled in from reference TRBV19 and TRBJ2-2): DGGITQSPKYLFRKEGQNVTLSCEQNLNHDAMYWYRQDPGQGLRLIYYSQIVNDFQKGDIAEGYSVSREKKESFPLTVTSAQKNPTAFYLCASSIDGTGTGELFFGEGSRLTVL.

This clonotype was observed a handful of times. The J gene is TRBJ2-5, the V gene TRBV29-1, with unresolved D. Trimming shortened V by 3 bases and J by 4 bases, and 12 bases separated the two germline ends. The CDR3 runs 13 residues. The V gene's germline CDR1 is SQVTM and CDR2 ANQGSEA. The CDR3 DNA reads TGCAGCGTTGATTTGGCTGCAGGAGAGACCCAGTACTTC. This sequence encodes CSVDLAAGETQYF.

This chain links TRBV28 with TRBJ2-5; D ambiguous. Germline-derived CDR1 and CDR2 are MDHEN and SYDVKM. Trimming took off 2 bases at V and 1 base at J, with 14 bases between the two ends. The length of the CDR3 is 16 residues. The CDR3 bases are TGTGCCAGCAGTTTAATCGGAGAGATCCTCCAAGAGACCCAGTACTTC. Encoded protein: CASSLIGEILQETQYF. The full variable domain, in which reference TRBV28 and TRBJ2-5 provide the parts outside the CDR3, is DVKVTQSSRYLVKRTGEKVFLECVQDMDHENMFWYRQDPGLGLRLIYFSYDVKMKEKGDIPEGYSVSREKKERFSLILESASTNQTSMYLCASSLIGEILQETQYFGPGTRLLVL.

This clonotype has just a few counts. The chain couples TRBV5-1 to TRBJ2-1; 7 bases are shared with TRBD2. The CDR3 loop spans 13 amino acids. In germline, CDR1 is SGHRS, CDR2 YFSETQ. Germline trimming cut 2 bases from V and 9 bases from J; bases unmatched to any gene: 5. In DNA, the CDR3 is TGCGCCAGCAGCTTAACTAGCGCTGGTGAGCAGTTCTTC. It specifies CASSLTSAGEQFF.

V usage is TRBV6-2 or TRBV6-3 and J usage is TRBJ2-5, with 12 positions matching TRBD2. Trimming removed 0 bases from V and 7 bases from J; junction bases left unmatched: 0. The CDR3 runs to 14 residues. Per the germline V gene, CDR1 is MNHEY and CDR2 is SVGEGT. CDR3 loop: CASSYSTSGRTQYF. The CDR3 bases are TGTGCCAGCAGTTACTCGACTAGCGGGAGGACCCAGTACTTC.

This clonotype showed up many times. Written as DNA, the CDR3 is TGTGCCAGCAGACCTGGGACAGGAGGTAATCAGCCCCAGCATTTT. Amino acids: CASRPGTGGNQPQHF. This rearrangement joins TRBV6-2 or TRBV6-3 to TRBJ1-5; 8 nucleotides align to TRBD1. The germline V gene has CDR1 MNHEY and CDR2 SVGEGT. The CDR3 has 15 amino acids. Trimming at V came to 6 bases and at J to 4 bases, leaving 8 bases not matched to a gene.

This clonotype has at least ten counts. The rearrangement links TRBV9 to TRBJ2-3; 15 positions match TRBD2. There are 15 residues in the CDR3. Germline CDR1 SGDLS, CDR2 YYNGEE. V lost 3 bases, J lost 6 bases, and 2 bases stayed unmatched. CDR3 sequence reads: CASSAGTSGRDTQYF. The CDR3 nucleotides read TGTGCCAGCAGCGCCGGGACTAGCGGGAGGGATACGCAGTATTTT.

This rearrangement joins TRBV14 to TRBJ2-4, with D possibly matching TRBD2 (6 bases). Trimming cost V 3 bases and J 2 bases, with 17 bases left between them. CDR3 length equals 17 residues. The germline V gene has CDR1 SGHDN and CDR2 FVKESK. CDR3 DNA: TGTGCCAGCAGCCAGGACACCTTTAGCGGAACCAAAAACATTCAGTACTTC. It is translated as CASSQDTFSGTKNIQYF. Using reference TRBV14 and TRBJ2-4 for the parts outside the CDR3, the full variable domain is EAGVTQFPSHSVIEKGQTVTLRCDPISGHDNLYWYRRVMGKEIKFLLHFVKESKQDESGMPNNRFLAERTGGTYSTLKVQPAELEDSGVYFCASSQDTFSGTKNIQYFGAGTRLSVL.

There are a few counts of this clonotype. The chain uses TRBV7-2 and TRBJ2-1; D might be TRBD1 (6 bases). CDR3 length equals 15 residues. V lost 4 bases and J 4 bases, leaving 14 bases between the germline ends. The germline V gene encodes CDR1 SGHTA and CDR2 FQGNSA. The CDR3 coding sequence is TGTGCCAGCAGCTACGACAGGAGATTATACAATGAGCAGTTCTTC. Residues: CASSYDRRLYNEQFF.